Listed here are 28 T cell receptor beta chains from one sample, sequenced in a study of CD8 T cells in Susac syndrome. The authors reverse transcribed roughly 0.5 to 1 ug RNA with random hexamers. A single record per CDR3 protein comes from TCRdb applying MiXCR to the immunoSEQ multiplex PCR reads. This sample has under 200,000 distinct CDR3 sequences, with roughly 95% found just once. The sequenced sample was CD4+ T cells from PBMCs. All receptors derive from a human donor with Susac syndrome.

This clonotype was observed a single time. The V call is TRBV3-1, the J call TRBJ2-5, with TRBD1 as a possible D gene (6 bases). CDR3 length: 15 amino acids. V was pared by 3 bases and J by 2 bases, with 13 bases between. Per the germline V gene, CDR1 is LGHDT and CDR2 is YNNKEL (reference sequence). CDR3 amino acids: CASSQYLGQQETQYF. The CDR3 region has the DNA TGTGCCAGCAGCCAGTATCTCGGACAGCAAGAGACCCAGTACTTC.

The chain carries TRBV7-2 and TRBJ2-5; no clear D gene. CDR3 length equals 13 residues. From germline, CDR1 is SGHTA and CDR2 FQGNSA. V was clipped by 7 bases and J by 2 bases, with 11 bases between them. In DNA, the CDR3 is TGTGCCAGCAAGGGCAACGGGCAAGAGACCCAGTACTTC. Protein product: CASKGNGQETQYF.

This chain links TRBV12-2 with TRBJ2-7. TRBV12-2 represents a pseudogene. This CDR3 region has 13 residues. This CDR3 reads CASRLVGTYEQYF. CDR3 DNA: TGTGCAAGTCGCTTAGTAGGGACCTACGAGCAGTACTTC.

This sequence joins TRBV18 and TRBJ2-3; D is possibly TRBD1 or TRBD2 (5 bases each). V was clipped by 0 bases and J by 3 bases, with 10 bases between them. Germline assignment: CDR1 KGHSH and CDR2 LQKENI. The length of the CDR3 is 15 residues. CDR3 protein: CASSPPGARTDTQYF. CDR3 nucleotides: TGTGCCAGCTCACCACCCGGGGCCAGGACAGATACGCAGTATTTT.

The rearrangement joins TRBV7-9 to TRBJ1-2, with D perhaps matching TRBD1 (5 bases). Germline CDR1 reads SEHNR; CDR2 reads FQNEAQ (reference sequence). CDR3 length: 13 amino acids. V lost 9 bases to trimming and J lost 0 bases, with 11 bases between them. Here the CDR3 DNA reads TGTGCCAGTCAGGGCGCAGCTAACTATGGCTACACCTTC. It codes for CASQGAANYGYTF. The full variable domain, rest sourced from reference TRBV7-9 and TRBJ1-2, is DTGVSQNPRHKITKRGQNVTFRCDPISEHNRLYWYRQTLGQGPEFLTYFQNEAQLEKSRLLSDRFSAERPKGSFSTLEIQRTEQGDSAMYLCASQGAANYGYTFGSGTRLTVV.

V is TRBV3-1 and J is TRBJ2-7; the D call may be TRBD1 or TRBD2 (5 bases each). This CDR3 is built from 12 residues. Germline CDR1 is LGHDT and CDR2 is YNNKEL (reference sequence). Trimming took off 3 bases at V and 4 bases at J, with 7 bases between the two ends. The CDR3 DNA reads as TGTGCCAGCAGCCATGGGGGATACGAGCAGTACTTC. Translation gives CASSHGGYEQYF.

The rearrangement joins TRBV12-3 or TRBV12-4 to TRBJ2-5; 7 bases line up with TRBD1. The CDR3 has 14 amino acids. J gave up 4 bases and V 5 bases, and 7 bases lay outside the gene matches. CDR3 protein: CASSPRDRRETQYF. The CDR3 DNA reads TGTGCCAGCAGTCCGAGGGACAGACGAGAGACCCAGTACTTC.

This clonotype showed up just once. The V gene is TRBV29-1, the J gene TRBJ2-7; 7 bases line up with TRBD1. Germline CDR1 is SQVTM and CDR2 is ANQGSEA. Losses at the gene ends were 7 bases for V and 1 base for J; bases not matched to a gene: 4. This CDR3 contains 12 residues. In nucleotides, the CDR3 is TGCAGCGGGGGGACAGCTTCCTACGAGCAGTACTTC. Protein sequence: CSGGTASYEQYF.

This chain links TRBV25-1 with TRBJ1-6, with D possibly matching TRBD1 (5 bases). Germline lookup yields CDR1 MGHDK and CDR2 SYGVNS. This CDR3 spans 12 amino acids. The ends were cut back, 6 bases at V and 10 bases at J, with 10 bases in the middle. CDR3 DNA sequence: TGTGCCAGCAGAAATACAGGCTCACCCCTCCACTTT. Translated: CASRNTGSPLHF.

The V gene is TRBV4-2, the J gene TRBJ1-5; TRBD1 matches 8 bases. CDR3 length: 15 residues. Germline lookup yields CDR1 LGHNA and CDR2 YNFKEQ. The V gene end was trimmed by 4 bases and the J gene end by 3 bases; junction bases not matched to a gene: 5. As DNA, the CDR3 is TGTGCCAGCAGCCCCAGGACAGGGTTCAATCAGCCCCAGCATTTT. Residues: CASSPRTGFNQPQHF.

The chain uses TRBV28 and TRBJ2-1; D gene ambiguous. The CDR3 length is 15 residues. The V and J ends lost 6 bases and 0 bases respectively, with 12 bases between them. Germline V lookup: CDR1 MDHEN, CDR2 SYDVKM. The CDR3 coding sequence is TGTGCCAGCAGCCCGCCCAGGAGCTCCTACAATGAGCAGTTCTTC. This sequence encodes CASSPPRSSYNEQFF.

V and J are TRBV20-1 and TRBJ2-1; D is possibly TRBD1 or TRBD2 (6 bases each). The length of the CDR3 is 14 residues. Germline loops: CDR1 DFQATT, CDR2 SNEGSKA (reference sequence). The CDR3 here is CSAPDSRRGDEQFF. CDR3 bases: TGCAGCGCCCCGGACTCCCGGAGGGGGGATGAGCAGTTCTTC.

A single count supports this clonotype. The rearrangement uses TRBV11-2 and TRBJ2-5; D is unclear. CDR1 is SGHAT, CDR2 FQNNGV, per germline. The CDR3 runs 15 residues. The V end lost 4 bases, the J end lost 5 bases, and 17 bases lay between the germline ends. CDR3 sequence: CASSSSASQAETQYF. DNA of the CDR3: TGTGCCAGCAGCTCCTCCGCCTCCCAGGCGGAGACCCAGTACTTC.

CDR3 sequence: CSAAPGQGAFGYGYTF. CDR3 coding DNA: TGCAGTGCTGCCCCGGGACAGGGGGCTTTTGGCTATGGCTACACCTTC. This chain joins TRBV20-1 and TRBJ1-2; 12 positions agree with TRBD1. The trim removed 5 bases at V and 4 bases at J, leaving 11 bases unmatched. The length of the CDR3 is 16 residues. The germline V gene encodes CDR1 DFQATT and CDR2 SNEGSKA (reference sequence).

The chain carries TRBV27 and TRBJ2-7; 7 bases map to TRBD2. CDR3 length equals 14 residues. Germline CDR1 MNHEY, CDR2 SMNVEV (reference sequence). V was pared by 6 bases and J by 2 bases, with 7 bases of the junction left unmatched. CDR3 sequence reads: CASRQSSGTYEQYF. CDR3 bases: TGTGCCAGCAGACAATCTAGCGGAACCTACGAGCAGTACTTC.

The V and J genes are TRBV3-1 and TRBJ2-7, with D tentatively TRBD1 or TRBD2 (5 bases each). The germline V and J ends were trimmed by 5 bases and 6 bases, with 20 bases remaining between them. This CDR3 spans 15 amino acids. Germline assignment: CDR1 LGHDT and CDR2 YNNKEL (reference sequence). The CDR3 sequence is CASSWGSSSTTEQYF. The CDR3 DNA follows: TGTGCCAGCAGCTGGGGGAGCTCTAGTACCACCGAGCAGTACTTC.

The chain employs TRBV18 and TRBJ2-3; 11 bases map to TRBD2. The CDR3 consists of 17 residues. V trimming: 0 bases; J trimming: 0 bases; junction bases outside the gene matches: 2. The germline V gene encodes CDR1 KGHSH and CDR2 LQKENI. CDR3 in DNA: TGTGCCAGCTCACCACCGGGACTAGCGGCTAGCACAGATACGCAGTATTTT. Protein product: CASSPPGLAASTDTQYF.

The gene calls are TRBV15 and TRBJ2-1; maybe TRBD2 (5 bases). Germline CDR1 and CDR2: LNHNV and YYDKDF (reference sequence). The length of the CDR3 is 13 residues. The V and J ends lost 7 bases and 5 bases respectively, with 12 bases between them. The CDR3 sequence: CATTTGSHNEQFF. The CDR3 DNA reads as TGTGCCACCACTACGGGGTCCCACAATGAGCAGTTCTTC.

The rearrangement uses TRBV11-2 and TRBJ1-3, with TRBD1 as a possible D gene (6 bases). CDR1 and CDR2 (germline): SGHAT, FQNNGV. V was pared by 4 bases and J by 1 base, with 14 bases between. The CDR3 contains 16 residues. CDR3 DNA sequence: TGTGCCAGCAGCTCCCATCGGGGGCCATCTGGAAACACCATATATTTT. Amino acid sequence: CASSSHRGPSGNTIYF. The complete variable domain, with remaining parts taken from reference TRBV11-2 and TRBJ1-3, reads EAGVAQSPRYKIIEKRQSVAFWCNPISGHATLYWYQQILGQGPKLLIQFQNNGVVDDSQLPKDRFSAERLKGVDSTLKIQPAKLEDSAVYLCASSSHRGPSGNTIYFGEGSWLTVV.

The chain is built from TRBV7-6 and TRBJ1-3, with 7 bases that match TRBD1. Germline CDR1 is SGHVS and CDR2 is FNYEAQ. This CDR3 comprises 18 residues. Germline trimming cut 3 bases from V and 0 bases from J; bases unmatched to any gene: 11. For the CDR3, the DNA is TGTGCCAGCAGCTTTGACAGGGTCTCGGGTAACTCTGGAAACACCATATATTTT. This encodes CASSFDRVSGNSGNTIYF.

This chain joins TRBV7-2 and TRBJ2-7, with D hard to call. The CDR3 is made up of 14 amino acids. V was shortened by 5 bases and J by 6 bases, with 17 bases between the two germline ends. CDR1 and CDR2 from the germline V gene are SGHTA and FQGNSA. CDR3 DNA sequence: TGTGCCAGCAGCACCCAGGTTGTCAGCTTCGAGCAGTACTTC. Translated, it gives CASSTQVVSFEQYF.

The chain couples TRBV14 to TRBJ2-2; D gene uncertain. The CDR3 consists of 15 residues. Germline CDR1 reads SGHDN; CDR2 reads FVKESK. Trimming pared 3 bases from V and 7 bases from J, leaving 15 bases between. The CDR3 region is CASSHTGSYRGELFF. In nucleotides, the CDR3 is TGTGCCAGCAGCCACACCGGGTCTTACCGCGGGGAGCTGTTTTTT.

The chain joins TRBV9 to TRBJ2-1; 10 nucleotides match TRBD2. J gave up 6 bases and V 4 bases, and 10 bases lay outside the gene matches. The CDR3 runs 16 residues. Germline CDR1 SGDLS, CDR2 YYNGEE. The CDR3 here is CASSWRTSGNSNEQFF. In DNA form, the CDR3 reads TGTGCCAGCAGCTGGCGGACTAGCGGAAACTCCAATGAGCAGTTCTTC. The variable domain in full, completed from reference TRBV9 and TRBJ2-1, reads DSGVTQTPKHLITATGQRVTLRCSPRSGDLSVYWYQQSLDQGLQFLIQYYNGEERAKGNILERFSAQQFPDLHSELNLSSLELGDSALYFCASSWRTSGNSNEQFFGPGTRLTVL.

This chain connects TRBV5-1 to TRBJ2-3; D is possibly TRBD2 (5 bases). V lost 0 bases and J lost 1, with 15 bases in between. Germline lookup yields CDR1 SGHRS and CDR2 YFSETQ. The CDR3 covers 17 residues. The CDR3 loop reads CASSLARSGFGTDTQYF. The CDR3 region has the DNA TGCGCCAGCAGCTTGGCCCGGTCGGGGTTTGGCACAGATACGCAGTATTTT. The variable domain in full, completed from reference TRBV5-1 and TRBJ2-3, reads KAGVTQTPRYLIKTRGQQVTLSCSPISGHRSVSWYQQTPGQGLQFLFEYFSETQRNKGNFPGRFSGRQFSNSRSEMNVSTLELGDSALYLCASSLARSGFGTDTQYFGPGTRLTVL.

This clonotype was found once. J is TRBJ1-2 and V is TRBV24-1, with D possibly being TRBD1 (5 bases). The V end was cut by 3 bases, the J end by 4 bases, with 5 bases between. The CDR3 loop spans 12 amino acids. Looked up from germline, CDR1 is KGHDR and CDR2 is SFDVKD. The CDR3 sequence: CATSDDSYGYTF. CDR3 coding DNA: TGTGCCACCAGTGATGACAGCTATGGCTACACCTTC.

The genes are TRBV24-1 and TRBJ1-2; 7 nucleotides match TRBD1. Germline-derived CDR1 and CDR2 are KGHDR and SFDVKD. The CDR3 extends over 13 amino acids. The junction had 2 bases not matched to a gene; V was cut back by 4 bases and J by 4 bases. CDR3 sequence: CATSEGDSYGYTF. CDR3 DNA: TGTGCCACCAGTGAGGGGGACAGCTATGGCTACACCTTC.

The chain has TRBV19 and TRBJ2-3, with D possibly TRBD2 on 6 matching bases. Between the trimmed V and J ends, which lost 6 bases and 2 bases, there was a span of 21 bases. This CDR3 has 17 residues. Germline V CDR1 and CDR2: LNHDA, SQIVND (reference sequence). The CDR3 sequence: CASSTGLAAKLTDTQYF. The CDR3 DNA follows: TGTGCCAGTAGCACGGGACTCGCCGCAAAACTCACAGATACGCAGTATTTT.

The chain carries TRBV14 and TRBJ2-2; D gene ambiguous. The V end lost 7 bases, the J end lost 2 bases, and 11 bases lay between the germline ends. The CDR3 has 14 amino acids. CDR1 SGHDN and CDR2 FVKESK come from the germline V gene. The CDR3 sequence: CASNRRKNTGELFF. CDR3 DNA sequence: TGTGCCAGCAACCGCCGAAAAAACACCGGGGAGCTGTTTTTT.